The T cell receptor (beta chain) described here comes from a study of vaccination effects on CD4 cells after COVID-19. This CDR3 comprises 17 residues. Researchers isolated CD4+ T cells once about eleven days of culture had elapsed. IL-2 medium was substituted for half the medium on days 3 and 7. Findings and caveats of the study: Just 1 of 255 vaccine-induced clones in healthy recipients was cross-reactive.

Clones were sequenced by immunoSEQ multiplex PCR, and TCRdb holds only the in-frame ones, with some missing. The top ten clones hold approximately 3% of a sample with 45,000 to 75,000 clones, 65% to 80% of them seen once. About this clone itself: The antigen remains undetermined.

J is TRBJ2-4 and V is TRBV21-1; the D call in the table, TRBD2, was not verified against the DNA. TRBV21-1 is labeled a pseudogene. This clonotype originated in a human donor who received a COVID-19 vaccine. The material sequenced was CD4+ T cells from PBMCs cultured without peptide, taken before COVID-19 vaccination. This chain's CDR3 is CASSSRLEWLSKNIQYF. DNA for the CDR3: TGTGCCAGCAGCTCACGACTAGAATGGTTATCCAAAAACATTCAGTACTTC.